Sequencing of this T cell receptor (beta chain) was carried out in a study of shared clonotypes between healthy human individuals. CDR3 length: 14 amino acids. Germline loops: CDR1 SGHTA, CDR2 FQGNSA. Between the trimmed V and J ends, which lost 1 base and 5 bases, there was a span of 11 bases. Per the study methods: ImmunoSEQ output lacked quality scores and full-length reads, limiting matched filtering. Here immunoSEQ multiplex PCR was the method, and the copy in TCRdb shows in-frame clones only, minus some. That table is the source of V, J and clone size, and D and trimming were worked out from the DNA. The table has some 2,500,000 clones, 93% seen once.

This chain connects TRBV7-2 to TRBJ2-5; D gene ambiguous. Input material: naive CD4+ T cells from PBMCs. As to subset: CD45RA+ positively selected. This receptor was taken from a man younger than 35 in good health. Some clones in this sample may be carry-over from other donors' samples. DNA for the CDR3: TGTGCCAGCAGCTTAGAGGTGGGCGTGGAGACCCAGTACTTC. This sequence encodes CASSLEVGVETQYF.